The clone carrying this T cell receptor beta chain was detected many times. The target antigen is unknown. The data were obtained in a study of T cell repertoires in cytomegalovirus infection. Turning to the study itself: Recently identified HLA-C-restricted CMV epitopes were among the peptides used. From public TCR beta signatures came an indication of both CMV infection and matching HLA type.

Study-wide findings and caveats: HLA-C-restricted CMV-specific TCR beta clonotypes prevailed in the ex vivo response. Individuals carrying CMV plus the relevant HLA were identified by cumulative frequency of public TCR beta families.

Germline V gene lookup returns CDR1 LNHDA and CDR2 SQIVND (reference sequence). The V and J ends lost 3 bases and 3 bases, in that order; junction bases with no gene match: 9. The CDR3 has 16 amino acids. One entry per CDR3 protein results from TCRdb running MiXCR on the reads. The sample contains roughly 800,000 distinct CDR3 sequences, under 35% of which appear only once. The rearrangement links TRBV19 to TRBJ2-7; 9 nucleotides match TRBD1. This sequence was found in a human donor in good health (CMV status not recorded). Some clones in this sample may be carry-over from other donors' samples. The sequences come from cultured CD8+ T cells from PBMCs, collected from culture after CMV antigen stimulation. The CDR3 nucleotides are TGTGCCAGTAGTATCCGGACAGGGGAGACGAACTACGAGCAGTACTTC. Amino acid sequence: CASSIRTGETNYEQYF.